This passage covers 25 T cell receptor beta chains from one sample sequenced in a study of T cell responses to AZD1222 COVID-19 vaccine. Sequencing used immunoSEQ multiplex PCR; TCRdb keeps in-frame clones, though not all of them. The data hold roughly 180,000 clones, with 94% observed a single time. This specimen consisted of peripheral blood, obtained on day 0 of AZD1222 vaccination. The receptor set was obtained from an adult in good health.

The J gene is TRBJ2-7, the V gene TRBV2; D is perhaps TRBD1 (5 bases). Germline CDR1 reads SNHLY; CDR2 reads FYNNEI. V was clipped by 5 bases and J by 4 bases, with 12 bases between them. This CDR3 spans 13 amino acids. The CDR3 nucleotides are TGTGCCAGCAGTCCAACTCAGGGTTACGAGCAGTACTTC. Protein product: CASSPTQGYEQYF.

The V call is TRBV13, the J call TRBJ1-2; maybe TRBD1 (6 bases). With 0 bases removed from V and 5 bases from J, the gap between germline ends came to 10 bases. This CDR3 is built from 14 residues. CDR1 and CDR2 from the germline V gene are PRHDT and FYEKMQ (reference sequence). The CDR3 spells CASSLGRTAYGYTF. The CDR3 DNA is TGTGCCAGCAGCTTAGGAAGGACAGCTTATGGCTACACCTTC.

The rearrangement links TRBV6-2 or TRBV6-3 to TRBJ2-7; a weak D match, TRBD2 (5 bases). The germline V gene has CDR1 MNHEY and CDR2 SVGEGT. V was shortened by 4 bases and J by 2 bases, with 9 bases between the two germline ends. The length of the CDR3 is 13 residues. The CDR3 loop is CASSFGVTYEQYF. The CDR3 DNA is TGTGCCAGCAGTTTCGGGGTTACCTACGAGCAGTACTTC.

The chain recombines TRBV6-5 with TRBJ2-2; tentative D call: TRBD2 (6 bases). Trimming took 0 bases from V and 4 from J, leaving 12 bases between them. The CDR3 spans 16 residues. Germline CDR1 MNHEY, CDR2 SVGAGI. In DNA, the CDR3 is TGTGCCAGCAGTTACTCCAGTGGACTAAGCACCGGGGAGCTGTTTTTT. Translated, it gives CASSYSSGLSTGELFF.

V gene TRBV19 combines with J gene TRBJ2-7; 8 bases map to TRBD2. The CDR3 runs 12 residues. From germline, CDR1 is LNHDA and CDR2 SQIVND (reference sequence). V lost 5 bases, J lost 5 bases, and 2 bases stayed unmatched. The CDR3 sequence: CASSFSGNEQYF. In DNA, the CDR3 is TGTGCCAGTAGTTTTAGCGGGAACGAGCAGTACTTC.

The chain uses TRBV4-1 and TRBJ2-2; TRBD2 agrees at 8 bases. The CDR3 is made up of 16 amino acids. Germline CDR1 is MGHRA and CDR2 is YSYEKL. Trimming at V came to 0 bases and at J to 8 bases, leaving 8 bases not matched to a gene. The CDR3 DNA sequence: TGCGCCAGCAGCCAAGAGGAACGGGCGGGAGGAGGGGAGCTGTTTTTT. This codes for CASSQEERAGGGELFF.

J is TRBJ1-2 and V is TRBV10-3; 9 nucleotides align to TRBD1. The J segment lost 8 bases and the V segment lost 6 bases, leaving 4 bases of the junction unmatched. CDR1 ENHRY and CDR2 SYGVKD come from the germline V gene. CDR3 length: 12 amino acids. The CDR3 coding sequence is TGTGCCATCAGGAACACAGGGGGCGGCTACACCTTC. The encoded protein is CAIRNTGGGYTF.

V usage is TRBV24-1 and J usage is TRBJ2-3; D not resolved. Germline CDR1 and CDR2: KGHDR and SFDVKD. V was cut by 4 bases and J by 7 bases, with 5 bases left in between. This CDR3 region has 11 residues. Here the CDR3 reads CATSEHNTQYF. The DNA for the CDR3 is TGTGCCACCAGTGAACACAATACGCAGTATTTT.

The chain links TRBV29-1 to TRBJ1-2; D ambiguous. V was shortened by 3 bases and J by 2 bases, with 7 bases between the two germline ends. The CDR3 totals 12 residues. Germline V gene lookup returns CDR1 SQVTM and CDR2 ANQGSEA. CDR3 in DNA: TGCAGCGTTGAGAATTCGAACTATGGCTACACCTTC. Protein sequence: CSVENSNYGYTF.

The CDR3 coding sequence is TGTGCCAGTAGGCCTACCGGGGTTAGGGAGACCCAGTACTTC. Its protein is CASRPTGVRETQYF. The V call is TRBV19, the J call TRBJ2-5; D perhaps matches TRBD2 (5 bases). This CDR3 contains 14 residues. Germline V gene data show CDR1 as LNHDA and CDR2 as SQIVND (reference sequence). Trimming left V 6 bases short and J 5 bases short, with 16 bases between. Using reference TRBV19 and TRBJ2-5 for the parts outside the CDR3, the full variable domain is DGGITQSPKYLFRKEGQNVTLSCEQNLNHDAMYWYRQDPGQGLRLIYYSQIVNDFQKGDIAEGYSVSREKKESFPLTVTSAQKNPTAFYLCASRPTGVRETQYFGPGTRLLVL.

The V and J genes are TRBV6-5 and TRBJ2-7; D possibly corresponds to TRBD1 (5 bases). The CDR3 is 13 residues long. Germline V gene sequence: CDR1 MNHEY, CDR2 SVGAGI. V lost 8 bases and J 6 bases, leaving 17 bases between the germline ends. CDR3 in amino acids: CASFLTGSVEQYF. CDR3 DNA sequence: TGTGCCAGCTTCCTTACAGGTTCCGTCGAGCAGTACTTC.

CDR3 sequence: CASSPGLAIHEQYF. The CDR3 region has the DNA TGCGCCAGCAGCCCGGGACTAGCTATCCACGAGCAGTACTTC. The chain links TRBV5-1 to TRBJ2-7, with TRBD2 matching 9 bases. The CDR3 is 14 amino acids. CDR1 SGHRS and CDR2 YFSETQ come from the germline V gene. V shed 4 bases and J 5 bases; nucleotides not matched to a gene: 7. The full variable domain, in which reference TRBV5-1 and TRBJ2-7 provide the parts outside the CDR3, is KAGVTQTPRYLIKTRGQQVTLSCSPISGHRSVSWYQQTPGQGLQFLFEYFSETQRNKGNFPGRFSGRQFSNSRSEMNVSTLELGDSALYLCASSPGLAIHEQYFGPGTRLTVT.

This chain uses TRBV28 with TRBJ2-1; D may correspond to TRBD1 or TRBD2 (5 bases each). The CDR3 is 18 amino acids. Trimming removed 3 bases at V and 4 bases at J, with 22 bases between. The germline V gene has CDR1 MDHEN and CDR2 SYDVKM. The CDR3 sequence: CASSFLNFRDGPYNEQFF. The CDR3 coding sequence is TGTGCCAGCAGTTTCCTCAATTTTCGGGACGGACCTTACAATGAGCAGTTCTTC.

In regard to this clone: Its ends do not fully match the called genes, so a read error is possible. The gene calls are TRBV7-7 and TRBJ2-5; D is unresolved. The CDR3 is 13 residues long. Germline V gives CDR1 SSHAT, CDR2 FNYEAQ (reference sequence). CDR3 region: CASSLNSQETQYF. The CDR3 DNA reads TGTGCTAGCAGCTTAAACAGTCAAGAGACCCAGTACTTC.

The genes are TRBV7-9 and TRBJ2-7; TRBD1 matches at 7 bases. Germline values: CDR1 SEHNR, CDR2 FQNEAQ (reference sequence). There are 12 residues in the CDR3. J was trimmed by 6 bases and V by 5 bases; bases with no gene match: 4. CDR3 protein: CASSETGFEQYF. CDR3 in DNA: TGTGCCAGCAGCGAGACAGGGTTCGAGCAGTACTTC.

The chain uses TRBV6-5 and TRBJ2-7; 13 nucleotides match TRBD2. The CDR3 has 16 amino acids. CDR1 and CDR2 from the germline V gene are MNHEY and SVGAGI. The ends lost 0 bases at V and 6 bases at J; junction bases unmatched: 5. CDR3 bases: TGTGCCAGCAGTTACTCGCCAGGGACTAGCGGGATCGAGCAGTACTTC. This gives the protein CASSYSPGTSGIEQYF.

This sequence joins TRBV3-1 (or the pseudogene TRBV3-2) and TRBJ1-2; D ambiguous. Germline V gene sequence: CDR1 LGHDT, CDR2 YNNKEL (reference sequence). The V end lost 0 bases, the J end lost 3 bases, and 11 bases lay between the germline ends. The CDR3 loop spans 15 amino acids. The CDR3 DNA sequence: TGTGCCAGCAGCCAAGATCCGGGCAGCTACTATGGCTACACCTTC. Encoded protein: CASSQDPGSYYGYTF.

The V call is TRBV9, the J call TRBJ2-3, with no clear D. The CDR3 is 13 amino acids. In germline, CDR1 is SGDLS, CDR2 YYNGEE. V was cut by 0 bases and J by 4 bases, with 6 bases left in between. CDR3 sequence (DNA): TGTGCCAGCAGCGTAGCTCAGGCAGATACGCAGTATTTT. Translation: CASSVAQADTQYF.

The V and J genes are TRBV5-5 and TRBJ1-4, with D perhaps matching TRBD1 (5 bases). Germline V CDR1 and CDR2: SGHKS, YYEKEE (reference sequence). This CDR3 is built from 14 residues. V lost 2 bases, J lost 6 bases, and 11 bases lay in between. CDR3 nucleotides: TGTGCCAGCAGCTTTGATCAGGGTGATGAAAAACTGTTTTTT. This codes for CASSFDQGDEKLFF.

About this clone itself: One end of the junction does not line up with germline, which may come from a read error. The rearrangement joins TRBV7-7 to TRBJ2-5; 8 nucleotides align to TRBD1. The germline gives CDR1 SSHAT, CDR2 FNYEAQ (reference sequence). CDR3 size: 14 residues. CDR3 nucleotides: TGTGCTAGCAGCCTCAGGACAGGGTGGCAGACCCAGTACTTC. It translates to CASSLRTGWQTQYF.

In DNA, the CDR3 is TGTGCCAGCAGCGCAGGGACAGGGGCTGAAAAACTGTTTTTT. This codes for CASSAGTGAEKLFF. The J gene is TRBJ1-4, the V gene TRBV9; TRBD1 matches 10 bases. Germline V gene sequence: CDR1 SGDLS, CDR2 YYNGEE. This CDR3 comprises 14 residues. V gave up 3 bases and J gave up 7 bases; unmatched junction bases: 3.

The J gene is TRBJ2-1, the V gene TRBV24-1; D tentatively fits TRBD1 or TRBD2 (5 bases each). From germline, CDR1 is KGHDR and CDR2 SFDVKD. The CDR3 spans 16 residues. With 4 bases removed from V and 0 bases from J, the gap between germline ends came to 12 bases. The CDR3 coding sequence is TGTGCCACCAGTGAGACGGGACCCGGCTCCTACAATGAGCAGTTCTTC. It codes for CATSETGPGSYNEQFF.

The genes are TRBV5-1 and TRBJ2-2, with 7 bases identical to TRBD2. The CDR3 is 18 residues long. Germline V CDR1 and CDR2: SGHRS, YFSETQ. V lost 2 bases, J lost 5 bases, and 15 bases stayed unmatched. CDR3 region: CASSFPNFGAGSTGELFF. The CDR3 region has the DNA TGCGCCAGCAGCTTCCCGAATTTTGGAGCGGGATCGACCGGGGAGCTGTTTTTT.

This sequence joins TRBV5-4 and TRBJ2-7; D call uncertain. The CDR3 has 12 amino acids. V dropped 4 bases and J dropped 0 bases, with 5 bases sitting between them. CDR1 SGHNT and CDR2 YYREEE come from the germline V gene (reference sequence). This chain's CDR3 is CASSRYSYEQYF. The CDR3 coding sequence is TGTGCCAGCAGCAGATACTCCTACGAGCAGTACTTC.

This chain joins TRBV11-2 and TRBJ2-7; TRBD2 agrees at 10 bases. The CDR3 has 13 residues. The V segment lost 5 bases and the J segment 9 bases; nucleotides outside the gene matches: 7. Per germline, CDR1 SGHAT and CDR2 FQNNGV. CDR3 residues: CASSRSGRSGQYF. CDR3 DNA sequence: TGTGCCAGCAGCCGTAGCGGGAGGAGCGGGCAGTACTTC. The whole variable domain, remainder taken from reference TRBV11-2 and TRBJ2-7, is EAGVAQSPRYKIIEKRQSVAFWCNPISGHATLYWYQQILGQGPKLLIQFQNNGVVDDSQLPKDRFSAERLKGVDSTLKIQPAKLEDSAVYLCASSRSGRSGQYFGPGTRLTVT.